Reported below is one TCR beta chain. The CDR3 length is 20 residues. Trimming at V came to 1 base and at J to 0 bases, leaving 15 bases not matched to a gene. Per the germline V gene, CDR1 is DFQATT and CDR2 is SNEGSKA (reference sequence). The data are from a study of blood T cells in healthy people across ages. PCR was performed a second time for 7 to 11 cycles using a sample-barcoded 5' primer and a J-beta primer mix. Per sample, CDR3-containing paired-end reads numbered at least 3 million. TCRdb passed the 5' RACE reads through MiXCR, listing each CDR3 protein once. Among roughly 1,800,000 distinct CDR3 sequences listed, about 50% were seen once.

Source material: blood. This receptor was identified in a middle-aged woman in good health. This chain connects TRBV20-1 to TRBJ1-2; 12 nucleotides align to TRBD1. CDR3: CSARGPGRDRGQLANYGYTF. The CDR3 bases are TGCAGTGCTAGAGGTCCAGGCCGGGACAGGGGGCAGCTTGCTAACTATGGCTACACCTTC.